This paragraph covers one TCR beta chain sequence. Its antigen is not known. This entry belongs to a study of Graves' ophthalmopathy and Graves' hyperthyroidism. Findings and limits, study-wide: Most clonotypes expanded in thyroid above 0.001 frequency were present in blood too. As the model predicted ophthalmopathy progression, it achieved a sensitivity of approximately 65% and a specificity of about 72%.

Ophthalmopathy donors showed moderate-to-severe activity, CAS ≥3, NOSPECS ≥4 and a duration under 3 months. Out of about 11 ml of fresh peripheral blood, PBMCs were obtained. RNA served as the template for amplifying TCR beta CDR3 regions. HTBI-primed RT-PCR formed the first round, and a multiplex PCR formed the second. TCRdb reprocessed the multiplex PCR reads via MiXCR and lists one record per CDR3 protein. The data hold almost 750,000 distinct CDR3 sequences, with 40% observed a single time. Unmatched junction bases numbered 12, after V lost 5 bases and J lost 6 bases. Germline assignment: CDR1 MNHNS and CDR2 SASEGT. CDR3 size: 15 residues.

The sample was peripheral blood. The chain has TRBV6-1 and TRBJ2-7, with TRBD1 matching 8 bases. This TCR was sampled from an adult man with Graves' ophthalmopathy. The CDR3 DNA reads TGTGCCAGCAGTTTCGCTAAAGACAGGGGAGGCGAGCAGTACTTC. It specifies CASSFAKDRGGEQYF.